One sample yielded the 32 T cell receptor beta chains listed below, sequenced in a study of blood T cell repertoires in COVID-19 (dated by TCRdb to 2019 to 2021). Library prep was done by the immunoSEQ multiplex PCR assay. In TCRdb, the immuneACCESS table is reduced to in-frame sequences with V and J assigned. These tables do not hold every clone; where another copy was compared, an unresolved V gene accounts for under half, and the others remain unexplained. This sample lists roughly 300,000 clones; 85% to 90% were detected once. The top ten hold about 10% of the sample. What was sequenced was PBMCs or T cells enriched from blood (not recorded which). Receptors originate from a woman younger than 30 who had recovered from COVID-19.

This clone was picked up one time. CDR3 nucleotides: TGTGCCAGTAGACAGGGGCAAGGCTACACCTTC. It encodes CASRQGQGYTF. The chain joins TRBV19 to TRBJ1-2, with 7 positions matching TRBD1. The CDR3 loop spans 11 amino acids. Germline CDR1 reads LNHDA; CDR2 reads SQIVND (reference sequence). V dropped 6 bases and J dropped 8; count of bases not matched to a gene: 3.

The chain carries TRBV5-1 and TRBJ1-1; possibly TRBD1 for D (6 bases). The length of the CDR3 is 13 residues. CDR1 and CDR2 from the germline V gene are SGHRS and YFSETQ. V shed 6 bases and J shed 5 bases, with 14 bases lying between them. The CDR3 region has the DNA TGCGCCAGCAACACAGGGTGGGGGACTGAAGCTTTCTTT. It is translated as CASNTGWGTEAFF.

A single count supports this clone. The CDR3 loop reads CASSRAGTRNYGYTF. The CDR3 coding sequence is TGTGCCAGCAGCCGTGCGGGGACCCGTAACTATGGCTACACCTTC. The rearrangement links TRBV13 to TRBJ1-2, with a possible D match to TRBD1 (5 bases). Trimming took off 5 bases at V and 1 base at J, with 14 bases between the two ends. Germline loops: CDR1 PRHDT, CDR2 FYEKMQ (reference sequence). This CDR3 has 15 amino acids. The full variable domain, its missing parts supplied by reference TRBV13 and TRBJ1-2, is AAGVIQSPRHLIKEKRETATLKCYPIPRHDTVYWYQQGPGQDPQFLISFYEKMQSDKGSIPDRFSAQQFSDYHSELNMSSLELGDSALYFCASSRAGTRNYGYTFGSGTRLTVV.

Points on this clone: At one of its ends the junction is not consistent with the germline gene, which may arise from a read error. The CDR3 DNA is TGTGCCAGCAGGCTGGATGCGGCCCCCTTTCACTTC. It specifies CASRLDAAPFHF. The genes are TRBV5-6 and TRBJ1-2; no clear D. Germline lookup yields CDR1 SGHDT and CDR2 YYEEEE. This CDR3 is 12 amino acids long.

This clone appeared once. The J gene is TRBJ1-3, the V gene TRBV10-3, with TRBD1 matching over 9 bases. V was clipped by 6 bases and J by 4 bases; unmatched bases: 7. The CDR3 runs to 15 residues. Germline V gene sequence: CDR1 ENHRY, CDR2 SYGVKD. CDR3 amino acids: CAIRDTGGQGNTIYF. CDR3 sequence (DNA): TGTGCCATCAGGGACACAGGGGGCCAGGGAAACACCATATATTTT.

The chain carries TRBV15 and TRBJ2-5; D may be TRBD2 (5 bases). Germline CDR1 LNHNV, CDR2 YYDKDF (reference sequence). The CDR3 runs 15 residues. V lost 1 base to trimming and J lost 2 bases, with 11 bases between them. The CDR3 nucleotides read TGTGCCACCAGCAGAGCCTCAGCGGTACAAGAGACCCAGTACTTC. Translation gives CATSRASAVQETQYF.

The genes are TRBV19 and TRBJ1-5, with 7 positions matching TRBD1. This CDR3 region has 16 residues. Germline CDR1 and CDR2: LNHDA and SQIVND (reference sequence). V was pared by 0 bases and J by 6 bases, with 8 bases of the junction left unmatched. The chain's CDR3 is CASSIDGQGVLQPQHF. In DNA form, the CDR3 reads TGTGCCAGTAGTATAGATGGTCAGGGGGTACTTCAGCCCCAGCATTTT.

The rearrangement uses TRBV6-5 and TRBJ1-5; TRBD1 aligns across 7 bases. CDR3 length equals 13 residues. V lost 6 bases and J lost 3; bases outside the gene matches: 2. Germline V gene data show CDR1 as MNHEY and CDR2 as SVGAGI. As DNA, the CDR3 is TGTGCCAGCAGCACAGGGGACAATCAGCCCCAGCATTTT. It translates to CASSTGDNQPQHF.

The rearrangement uses TRBV27 and TRBJ2-5; no reliable D call. Germline V gene data show CDR1 as MNHEY and CDR2 as SMNVEV (reference sequence). This CDR3 region has 13 residues. V was cut by 3 bases and J by 2 bases, with 7 bases left in between. The CDR3: CASSFRVQETQYF. CDR3 in DNA: TGTGCCAGCAGTTTCCGAGTACAAGAGACCCAGTACTTC.

Comments on this clone: Compared with germline, one end of the junction differs, possibly owing to a read error. The V call is TRBV7-7, the J call TRBJ2-5, with D uncertain. CDR3 length: 13 residues. Germline V gene lookup returns CDR1 SSHAT and CDR2 FNYEAQ (reference sequence). The CDR3 sequence: CASSLARQETQYF. CDR3 sequence (DNA): TGTGCTAGCAGCTTAGCCAGGCAAGAGACCCAGTACTTC.

The rearrangement links TRBV28 to TRBJ2-4; 13 nucleotides agree with TRBD2. The CDR3 totals 17 residues. V trimming: 6 bases; J trimming: 0 bases; junction bases outside the gene matches: 5. Germline CDR1 is MDHEN and CDR2 is SYDVKM. The CDR3 protein is CASSQGTSGIAKNIQYF. CDR3 bases: TGTGCCAGCAGCCAGGGGACTAGCGGGATAGCCAAAAACATTCAGTACTTC.

The chain has TRBV5-1 and TRBJ2-7; 7 bases are shared with TRBD1. Germline trimming cut 4 bases from V and 0 bases from J; bases unmatched to any gene: 4. Looked up from germline, CDR1 is SGHRS and CDR2 is YFSETQ. The CDR3 contains 14 residues. CDR3 amino acids: CASSLGTDSYEQYF. The CDR3 nucleotides read TGCGCCAGCAGCCTCGGGACAGACTCCTACGAGCAGTACTTC.

The chain couples TRBV3-1 (or the pseudogene TRBV3-2) to TRBJ2-7; weak D call: TRBD1 (5 bases). From germline, CDR1 is LGHDT and CDR2 YNNKEL (reference sequence). The V and J ends lost 4 bases and 1 base respectively, with 11 bases between them. The length of the CDR3 is 14 residues. Written as DNA, the CDR3 is TGTGCCAGCAGCCTGAAGGGGTTTTCCTACGAGCAGTACTTC. This gives the protein CASSLKGFSYEQYF.

This clone was detected only once. The chain is built from TRBV7-2 and TRBJ2-3; 8 positions agree with TRBD2. V dropped 1 base and J dropped 7; count of bases not matched to a gene: 7. The CDR3 spans 15 residues. The germline V gene encodes CDR1 SGHTA and CDR2 FQGNSA. CDR3 amino acids: CASSLVPGGEHTQYF. The CDR3 DNA sequence: TGTGCCAGCAGCTTAGTCCCGGGAGGGGAGCATACGCAGTATTTT.

The V gene is TRBV11-2, the J gene TRBJ2-1; no clear D gene. V was trimmed by 6 bases and J by 9 bases, leaving 12 bases between them. Germline CDR1 is SGHAT and CDR2 is FQNNGV. The CDR3 runs to 12 residues. This CDR3 reads CASSPPGTEQFF. CDR3 DNA sequence: TGTGCCAGCAGTCCCCCAGGCACTGAGCAGTTCTTC.

The V call is TRBV18, the J call TRBJ1-3; D may be TRBD1 (6 bases). CDR1 is KGHSH, CDR2 LQKENI, per germline. The CDR3 totals 15 residues. V was clipped by 4 bases and J by 4 bases, with 14 bases between them. The CDR3 region is CASSLNTGQGNTIYF. CDR3 DNA sequence: TGTGCCAGCTCACTGAACACGGGACAAGGAAACACCATATATTTT.

The chain recombines TRBV11-2 with TRBJ2-3; a weak D match, TRBD2 (5 bases). The germline V gene encodes CDR1 SGHAT and CDR2 FQNNGV. The length of the CDR3 is 16 residues. V lost 0 bases and J 6 bases, leaving 16 bases between the germline ends. The CDR3 DNA is TGTGCCAGCAGCTTAGATTGGACTCACGCGCCTGATACGCAGTATTTT. This codes for CASSLDWTHAPDTQYF.

J is TRBJ2-1 and V is TRBV6-5, with 7 nucleotides matching TRBD1. Germline V gives CDR1 MNHEY, CDR2 SVGAGI. The CDR3 is 14 residues long. V lost 5 bases to trimming and J lost 9 bases; unmatched junction nucleotides: 10. For the CDR3, the DNA is TGTGCCAGCAGTACCTCGACAGGGCTCGGTGAGCAGTTCTTC. It specifies CASSTSTGLGEQFF.

The J gene is TRBJ1-1, the V gene TRBV30, with D perhaps matching TRBD1 (5 bases). V lost 1 base and J 1 base, leaving 13 bases between the germline ends. Germline CDR1 reads GTSNPN; CDR2 reads SVGIG (reference sequence). The CDR3 runs to 15 residues. The CDR3 sequence: CAWSAQVNRNTEAFF. DNA for the CDR3: TGTGCCTGGAGTGCACAGGTTAACCGGAACACTGAAGCTTTCTTT.

The V call is TRBV5-1, the J call TRBJ1-1; tentatively, D is TRBD1 (5 bases). Germline V gives CDR1 SGHRS, CDR2 YFSETQ. V lost 4 bases and J 2 bases, leaving 9 bases between the germline ends. The CDR3 covers 13 residues. The DNA for the CDR3 is TGCGCCAGCAGCCCTGACAGTAACACTGAAGCTTTCTTT. It encodes CASSPDSNTEAFF.

The chain recombines TRBV24-1 with TRBJ2-7, with 7 nucleotides matching TRBD1. The CDR3 runs 11 residues. The J segment lost 6 bases and the V segment lost 7 bases, leaving 2 bases of the junction unmatched. Germline V gives CDR1 KGHDR, CDR2 SFDVKD. The CDR3 protein is CATRQGVEQYF. Written as DNA, the CDR3 is TGTGCCACCAGGCAGGGGGTCGAGCAGTACTTC.

CDR3 sequence reads: CASSVQGANTEAFF. CDR3 bases: TGTGCCAGCAGCGTACAGGGGGCGAACACTGAAGCTTTCTTT. This rearrangement joins TRBV9 to TRBJ1-1; 8 bases are shared with TRBD1. The CDR3 length is 14 residues. From germline, CDR1 is SGDLS and CDR2 YYNGEE. The J segment lost 1 base and the V segment lost 1 base, leaving 0 bases of the junction unmatched.

The chain is built from TRBV7-9 and TRBJ1-4; no firm D call. CDR3 length: 12 amino acids. Germline CDR1 SEHNR, CDR2 FQNEAQ (reference sequence). The ends were cut back, 4 bases at V and 8 bases at J, with 8 bases in the middle. CDR3 bases: TGTGCCAGCAGCTCAGGAGGGGAAAAACTGTTTTTT. Protein sequence: CASSSGGEKLFF.

The chain combines TRBV3-1 (or the pseudogene TRBV3-2) with TRBJ1-3; maybe TRBD1 (6 bases). This CDR3 is 14 amino acids long. V dropped 2 bases and J dropped 2 bases, with 7 bases sitting between them. CDR1 is LGHDT and CDR2 is YNNKEL in the germline V gene (reference sequence). The DNA of the CDR3 is TGTGCCAGCAGCCAAAGGACAGCTGGAAACACCATATATTTT. Its protein is CASSQRTAGNTIYF.

The chain joins TRBV7-9 to TRBJ1-4; TRBD1 matches 9 bases. CDR3 length equals 17 residues. V was clipped by 3 bases and J by 5 bases; unmatched bases: 10. Germline CDR1 SEHNR, CDR2 FQNEAQ (reference sequence). CDR3 sequence reads: CASSFSYGTGLNEKLFF. The CDR3 DNA reads as TGTGCCAGCAGCTTCTCCTACGGGACAGGGTTAAATGAAAAACTGTTTTTT.

The rearrangement links TRBV6-5 to TRBJ2-3; weak D call: TRBD1 (6 bases). V was clipped by 6 bases and J by 0 bases, with 13 bases between them. The CDR3 is 15 amino acids. The germline V gene has CDR1 MNHEY and CDR2 SVGAGI. CDR3 loop: CASRPRDTSTDTQYF. CDR3 bases: TGTGCCAGCAGACCTCGGGACACTAGCACAGATACGCAGTATTTT.

This chain links TRBV13 with TRBJ2-3; 7 positions agree with TRBD2. With 3 bases clipped from V and 1 base from J, the junction kept 13 bases outside the gene matches. Germline CDR1 PRHDT, CDR2 FYEKMQ (reference sequence). CDR3 length: 18 residues. In DNA, the CDR3 is TGTGCCAGCAGCTTCCGGGGGGTTCACGGGTTGGGCACAGATACGCAGTATTTT. It codes for CASSFRGVHGLGTDTQYF. Looking up the rest from reference TRBV13 and TRBJ2-3 gives the full variable domain: AAGVIQSPRHLIKEKRETATLKCYPIPRHDTVYWYQQGPGQDPQFLISFYEKMQSDKGSIPDRFSAQQFSDYHSELNMSSLELGDSALYFCASSFRGVHGLGTDTQYFGPGTRLTVL.

V is TRBV11-2 and J is TRBJ2-7, with 9 bases matching TRBD1. Losses at the gene ends were 5 bases for V and 3 bases for J; bases not matched to a gene: 5. The CDR3 spans 14 residues. Germline loops: CDR1 SGHAT, CDR2 FQNNGV. CDR3 nucleotides: TGTGCCAGCAGCGGGACAGGGCCCATCTACGAGCAGTACTTC. Protein: CASSGTGPIYEQYF. Drawing the rest from reference TRBV11-2 and TRBJ2-7, the complete variable domain is EAGVAQSPRYKIIEKRQSVAFWCNPISGHATLYWYQQILGQGPKLLIQFQNNGVVDDSQLPKDRFSAERLKGVDSTLKIQPAKLEDSAVYLCASSGTGPIYEQYFGPGTRLTVT.

V gene TRBV30 combines with J gene TRBJ1-2; D is unclear. This CDR3 has 11 amino acids. V gave up 6 bases and J gave up 1 base, with 6 bases separating them. CDR1 is GTSNPN, CDR2 SVGIG, per germline (reference sequence). CDR3 nucleotides: TGTGCCTGCCAGCGTAACTATGGCTACACCTTC. This translates into CACQRNYGYTF. Filled out from reference TRBV30 and TRBJ1-2, the complete variable domain reads SQTIHQWPATLVQPVGSPLSLECTVEGTSNPNLYWYRQAAGRGLQLLFYSVGIGQISSEVPQNLSASRPQDRQFILSSKKLLLSDSGFYLCACQRNYGYTFGSGTRLTVV.

V usage is TRBV3-1 (or the pseudogene TRBV3-2) and J usage is TRBJ1-2; 7 bases agree with TRBD1. The germline V gene encodes CDR1 LGHDT and CDR2 YNNKEL (reference sequence). V lost 4 bases to trimming and J lost 4 bases; unmatched junction nucleotides: 9. This CDR3 has 15 amino acids. CDR3 sequence reads: CASSPATTGTYGYTF. CDR3 bases: TGTGCCAGCAGCCCAGCGACGACAGGGACCTATGGCTACACCTTC.

V and J are TRBV5-8 and TRBJ2-3; D remains ambiguous. Looked up from germline, CDR1 is SGHTS and CDR2 is YDEGEE. This CDR3 region has 15 residues. V was shortened by 1 base and J by 0 bases, with 9 bases between the two germline ends. This CDR3 reads CASSLYRTSTDTQYF. The CDR3 nucleotides are TGTGCCAGCAGCTTGTACAGAACTAGCACAGATACGCAGTATTTT.

CDR3 DNA sequence: TGTGCCAGCAGTGAAAAAGTCGACAGCTCAGAAAAACCGTACAATGAGCAGTTCTTC. It codes for CASSEKVDSSEKPYNEQFF. This chain joins TRBV6-1 and TRBJ2-1, with D tentatively TRBD1 (5 bases). Per germline, CDR1 MNHNS and CDR2 SASEGT. The CDR3 is 19 amino acids. V dropped 2 bases and J dropped 4 bases, with 24 bases sitting between them.